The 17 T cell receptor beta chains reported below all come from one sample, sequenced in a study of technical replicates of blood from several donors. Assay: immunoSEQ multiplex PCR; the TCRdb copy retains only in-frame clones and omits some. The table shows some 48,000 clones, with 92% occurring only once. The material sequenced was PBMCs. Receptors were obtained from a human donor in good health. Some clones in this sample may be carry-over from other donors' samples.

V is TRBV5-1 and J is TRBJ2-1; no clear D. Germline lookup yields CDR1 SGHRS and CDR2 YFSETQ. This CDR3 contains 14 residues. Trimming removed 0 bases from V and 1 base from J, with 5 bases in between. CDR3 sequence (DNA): TGCGCCAGCAGCTTGGACAGTTCCTACAATGAGCAGTTCTTC. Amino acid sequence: CASSLDSSYNEQFF.

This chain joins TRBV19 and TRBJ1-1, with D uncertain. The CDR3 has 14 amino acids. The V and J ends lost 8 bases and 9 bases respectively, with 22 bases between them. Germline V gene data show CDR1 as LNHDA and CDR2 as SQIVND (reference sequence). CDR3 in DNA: TGTGCCAGTTACCTCGAGGGCGGATCGAGGAAAGCTTTCTTT. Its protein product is CASYLEGGSRKAFF.

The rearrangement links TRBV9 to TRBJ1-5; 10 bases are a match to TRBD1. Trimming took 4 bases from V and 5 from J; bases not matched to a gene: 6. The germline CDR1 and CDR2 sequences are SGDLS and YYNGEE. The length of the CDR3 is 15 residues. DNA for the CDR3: TGTGCCAGCAGCCCAGGGACAGGGGTCCATCAGCCCCAGCATTTT. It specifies CASSPGTGVHQPQHF.

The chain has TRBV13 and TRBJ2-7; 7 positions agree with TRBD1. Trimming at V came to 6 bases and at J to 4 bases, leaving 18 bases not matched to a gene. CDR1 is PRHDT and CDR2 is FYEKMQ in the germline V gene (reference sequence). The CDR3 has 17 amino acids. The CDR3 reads CASSFPNATGVGYEQYF. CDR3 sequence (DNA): TGTGCCAGCAGTTTCCCAAATGCCACAGGGGTTGGGTACGAGCAGTACTTC.

This CDR3 is CASSESGSGYEQYF. CDR3 bases: TGTGCCAGCAGTGAAAGCGGGAGCGGTTACGAGCAGTACTTC. The genes are TRBV2 and TRBJ2-7; 8 nucleotides agree with TRBD2. This CDR3 region has 14 residues. J was trimmed by 4 bases and V by 2 bases; bases with no gene match: 4. Germline CDR1 reads SNHLY; CDR2 reads FYNNEI. The variable domain in full, completed from reference TRBV2 and TRBJ2-7, reads EPEVTQTPSHQVTQMGQEVILRCVPISNHLYFYWYRQILGQKVEFLVSFYNNEISEKSEIFDDQFSVERPDGSNFTLKIRSTKLEDSAMYFCASSESGSGYEQYFGPGTRLTVT.

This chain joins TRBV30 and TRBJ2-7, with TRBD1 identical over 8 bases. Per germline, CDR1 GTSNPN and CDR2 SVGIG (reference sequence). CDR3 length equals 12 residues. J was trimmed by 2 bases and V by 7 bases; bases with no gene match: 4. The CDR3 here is CAFDRGTYEQYF. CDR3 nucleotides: TGTGCCTTTGACAGGGGCACCTACGAGCAGTACTTC.

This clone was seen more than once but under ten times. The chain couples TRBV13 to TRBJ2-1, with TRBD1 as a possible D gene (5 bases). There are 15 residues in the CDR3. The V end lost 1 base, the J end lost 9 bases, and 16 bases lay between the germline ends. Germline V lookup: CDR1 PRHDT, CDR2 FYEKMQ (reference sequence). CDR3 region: CASSLEGQGDGEQFF. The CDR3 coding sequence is TGTGCCAGCAGCTTAGAGGGCCAGGGTGACGGTGAGCAGTTCTTC. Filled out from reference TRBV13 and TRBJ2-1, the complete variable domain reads AAGVIQSPRHLIKEKRETATLKCYPIPRHDTVYWYQQGPGQDPQFLISFYEKMQSDKGSIPDRFSAQQFSDYHSELNMSSLELGDSALYFCASSLEGQGDGEQFFGPGTRLTVL.

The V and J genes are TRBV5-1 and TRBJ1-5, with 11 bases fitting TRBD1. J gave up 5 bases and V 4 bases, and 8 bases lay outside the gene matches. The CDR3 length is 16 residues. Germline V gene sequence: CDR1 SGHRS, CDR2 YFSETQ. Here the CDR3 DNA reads TGCGCCAGCAGCCCCTCGGGACAGGGGGATCATCAGCCCCAGCATTTT. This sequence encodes CASSPSGQGDHQPQHF.

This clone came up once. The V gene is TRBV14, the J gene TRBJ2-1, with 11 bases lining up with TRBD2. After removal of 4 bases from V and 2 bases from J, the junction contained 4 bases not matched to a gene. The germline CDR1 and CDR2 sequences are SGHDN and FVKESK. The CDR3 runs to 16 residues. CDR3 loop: CASSRTLAGAYNEQFF. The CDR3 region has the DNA TGTGCCAGCAGCCGAACACTAGCGGGGGCCTACAATGAGCAGTTCTTC.

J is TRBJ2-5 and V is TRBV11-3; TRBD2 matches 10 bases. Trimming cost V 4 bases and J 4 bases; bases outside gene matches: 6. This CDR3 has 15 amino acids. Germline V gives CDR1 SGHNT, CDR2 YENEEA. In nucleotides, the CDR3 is TGTGCCAGCAGCTACGCTAGCGGGGGTTCAGAGACCCAGTACTTC. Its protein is CASSYASGGSETQYF. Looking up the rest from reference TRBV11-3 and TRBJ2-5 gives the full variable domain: EAGVVQSPRYKIIEKKQPVAFWCNPISGHNTLYWYLQNLGQGPELLIRYENEEAVDDSQLPKDRFSAERLKGVDSTLKIQPAELGDSAVYLCASSYASGGSETQYFGPGTRLLVL.

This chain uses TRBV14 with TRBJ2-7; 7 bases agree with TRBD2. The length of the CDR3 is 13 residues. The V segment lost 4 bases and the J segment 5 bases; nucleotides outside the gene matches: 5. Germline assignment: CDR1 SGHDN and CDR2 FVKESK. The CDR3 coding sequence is TGTGCCAGCAGCCTGTCAGGGAGGGACGAGCAGTACTTC. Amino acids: CASSLSGRDEQYF. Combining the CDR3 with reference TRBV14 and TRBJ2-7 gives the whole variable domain EAGVTQFPSHSVIEKGQTVTLRCDPISGHDNLYWYRRVMGKEIKFLLHFVKESKQDESGMPNNRFLAERTGGTYSTLKVQPAELEDSGVYFCASSLSGRDEQYFGPGTRLTVT.

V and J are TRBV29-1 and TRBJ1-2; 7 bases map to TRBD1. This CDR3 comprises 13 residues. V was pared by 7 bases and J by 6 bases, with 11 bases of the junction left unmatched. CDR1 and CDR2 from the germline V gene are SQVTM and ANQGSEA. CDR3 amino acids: CSGGPGGFDGYTF. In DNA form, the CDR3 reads TGCAGCGGAGGACCAGGGGGGTTTGATGGCTACACCTTC.

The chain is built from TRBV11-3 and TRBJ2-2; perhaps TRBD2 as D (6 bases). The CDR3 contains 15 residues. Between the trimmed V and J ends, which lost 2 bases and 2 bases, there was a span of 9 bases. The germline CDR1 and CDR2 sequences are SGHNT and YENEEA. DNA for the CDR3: TGTGCCAGCAGCTTAACGGGAGCTAACACCGGGGAGCTGTTTTTT. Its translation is CASSLTGANTGELFF.

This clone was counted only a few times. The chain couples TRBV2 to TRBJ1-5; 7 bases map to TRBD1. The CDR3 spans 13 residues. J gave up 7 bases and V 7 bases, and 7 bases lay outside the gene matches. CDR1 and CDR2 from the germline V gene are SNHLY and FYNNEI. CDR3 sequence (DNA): TGTGCCAGCATGTGGGACAGTGGGCAGCCCCAGCATTTT. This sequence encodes CASMWDSGQPQHF.

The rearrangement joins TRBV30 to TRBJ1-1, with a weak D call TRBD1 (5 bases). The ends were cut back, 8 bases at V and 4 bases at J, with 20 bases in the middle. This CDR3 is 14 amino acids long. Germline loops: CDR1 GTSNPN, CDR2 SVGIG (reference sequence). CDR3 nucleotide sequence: TGTGCCACTAACATTCAGGGTCTCAGCACTGAAGCTTTCTTT. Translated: CATNIQGLSTEAFF.

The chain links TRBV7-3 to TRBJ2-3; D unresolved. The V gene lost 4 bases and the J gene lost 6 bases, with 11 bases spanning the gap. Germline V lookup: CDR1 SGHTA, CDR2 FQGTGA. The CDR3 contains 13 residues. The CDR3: CASSWALDDTQYF. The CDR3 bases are TGTGCCAGCAGCTGGGCTCTTGACGATACGCAGTATTTT.

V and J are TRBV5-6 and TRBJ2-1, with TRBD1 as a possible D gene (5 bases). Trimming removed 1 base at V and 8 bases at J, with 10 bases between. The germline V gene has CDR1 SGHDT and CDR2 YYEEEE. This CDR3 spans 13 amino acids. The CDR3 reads CASSLQGMDEQFF. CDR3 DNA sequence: TGTGCCAGCAGCTTGCAGGGTATGGATGAGCAGTTCTTC.